This T cell receptor beta chain is from a study of blood T cell repertoires in COVID-19. Study details: Spain, Italy and the United States supplied samples that represented acute and convalescent COVID-19. Sources were T cells, B-cell-depleted T cells, or PBMCs; the material itself was cDNA or gDNA.

In the authors' workflow: Cell counts per sample came from amplifying reference gene primers. Sequencing used immunoSEQ multiplex PCR; TCRdb keeps in-frame clones, though not all of them. V and J calls plus clone size are reproduced from that table; the DNA served to infer D and trimming. The sample lists tens of thousands of clones, 85% to 90% occurring once. This clonotype originated in a human donor in a cohort sampled during active COVID-19. Sequencing was carried out using peripheral blood.

The DNA of the CDR3 is TGCGCCAGCAGCCAAGTAACAGGGAATGGCTACACCTTC. It encodes CASSQVTGNGYTF. The V and J genes are TRBV4-1 and TRBJ1-2; tentative D call: TRBD1 (6 bases). Germline V gives CDR1 MGHRA, CDR2 YSYEKL. This CDR3 has 13 residues. Trimming removed 1 base from V and 6 bases from J, with 9 bases in between.